The present T cell receptor (beta chain) was sequenced within a study of T cells in Graves' hyperthyroidism and ophthalmopathy. This clonotype has ten or more counts. Amplification of TCR beta CDR3 regions was performed using RNA transcripts as template. Researchers ran a first-round RT-PCR on the TCR CDR3 using the HTBI primer set. One entry per CDR3 protein results from TCRdb running MiXCR on the multiplex PCR reads. The sample carries around 350,000 distinct CDR3 sequences, 19% recorded once. The CDR3 sequence is 13 residues long. CDR1 is MNHEY, CDR2 SMNVEV, per germline (reference sequence). With 10 bases removed from V and 6 bases from J, the gap between germline ends came to 16 bases.

Sequences were obtained from blood. This sequence joins TRBV27 and TRBJ1-5; weak D call: TRBD1 (6 bases). This sequence originates from a woman between 18 and 30 years old with Graves' hyperthyroidism. CDR3 DNA: TGTGCCACCTCCCTGGGGGCAGGTCAGCCCCAGCATTTT. Translation gives CATSLGAGQPQHF.